Following are 21 T cell receptor beta chains from one sample sequenced in a study of blood T cell repertoires in COVID-19 (dated by TCRdb to 2020 to 2022). The library relied on the immunoSEQ multiplex PCR assay. TCRdb's version of the immuneACCESS table is confined to in-frame rearrangements and falls short of the full clone set. An unresolved V gene accounts for under half of the shortfall where checked; the remainder is of unknown origin. This sample lists 150,000 to 200,000 clones; around 89% were detected once. The ten largest clones represent roughly 2.8% of the sample. The sequencing sample was made of peripheral blood. The receptor set was obtained from a man in his 60s with acute or convalescent COVID-19.

The gene calls are TRBV12-3 or TRBV12-4 and TRBJ2-1, with TRBD1 matching over 8 bases. The CDR3 is 11 residues long. Germline trimming cut 5 bases from V and 12 bases from J; bases unmatched to any gene: 3. CDR3 region: CASSITGGQFF. CDR3 coding DNA: TGTGCCAGCAGTATTACAGGGGGGCAGTTCTTC.

The chain is built from TRBV7-8 and TRBJ2-1; TRBD1 is a possible D gene (5 bases). This CDR3 has 12 residues. Per the germline V gene, CDR1 is SGHVS and CDR2 is FQNEAQ. The V end lost 5 bases, the J end lost 9 bases, and 11 bases lay between the germline ends. CDR3 coding DNA: TGTGCCAGCAGCCGTTTTCAGGGTGAGCAGTTCTTC. Its protein is CASSRFQGEQFF.

The chain joins TRBV10-3 to TRBJ2-1, with TRBD2 identical over 10 bases. This CDR3 is 16 amino acids long. Per germline, CDR1 ENHRY and CDR2 SYGVKD. V dropped 4 bases and J dropped 9; count of bases not matched to a gene: 12. In nucleotides, the CDR3 is TGTGCCATCAGTGGAGGATCTAGCGGGGGATCCGGTGAGCAGTTCTTC. It codes for CAISGGSSGGSGEQFF.

The DNA for the CDR3 is TGTGCCAGCAGCCCCAGAGAGGGGGATGGATCTGACTACACCTTC. Protein sequence: CASSPREGDGSDYTF. This chain connects TRBV7-8 to TRBJ1-2; possibly TRBD1 for D (6 bases). The CDR3 has 15 residues. Germline V gives CDR1 SGHVS, CDR2 FQNEAQ. V lost 5 bases, J lost 10 bases, and 23 bases lay in between.

The chain is built from TRBV29-1 and TRBJ2-1, with TRBD2 identical over 9 bases. CDR3 length: 14 residues. V shed 6 bases, J shed 7 bases, and the junction held 10 bases outside the gene matches. Germline V gives CDR1 SQVTM, CDR2 ANQGSEA. DNA for the CDR3: TGCAGCGTAGGACTAGCGTTATTGGGAAATGAGCAGTTCTTC. It codes for CSVGLALLGNEQFF.

In this sample, this clone turned up once. The V call is TRBV3-1 (or the pseudogene TRBV3-2), the J call TRBJ1-3; D is ambiguous. Per germline, CDR1 LGHDT and CDR2 YNNKEL (reference sequence). Trimming took 1 base from V and 0 from J, leaving 7 bases between them. The length of the CDR3 is 15 residues. In DNA, the CDR3 is TGTGCCAGCAGCCAAGTAGCGGGCTCTGGAAACACCATATATTTT. Translating gives CASSQVAGSGNTIYF.

V gene TRBV27 combines with J gene TRBJ2-7, with TRBD2 as a possible D gene (6 bases). With 5 bases removed from V and 0 bases from J, the gap between germline ends came to 8 bases. Germline V gene sequence: CDR1 MNHEY, CDR2 SMNVEV (reference sequence). CDR3 length: 13 residues. This chain's CDR3 is CASSLAHSYEQYF. DNA of the CDR3: TGTGCCAGCAGTCTAGCGCACTCCTACGAGCAGTACTTC.

This clone was counted a single time. The chain combines TRBV12-3 or TRBV12-4 with TRBJ1-1; a possible D gene is TRBD1 (5 bases). V was shortened by 3 bases and J by 1 base, with 6 bases between the two germline ends. This CDR3 comprises 13 residues. Here the CDR3 DNA reads TGTGCCAGCAGTTTTGACAGGAACACTGAAGCTTTCTTT. It codes for CASSFDRNTEAFF.

This chain joins TRBV5-1 and TRBJ2-1, with 9 bases identical to TRBD1. Per germline, CDR1 SGHRS and CDR2 YFSETQ. V lost 4 bases to trimming and J lost 14 bases; unmatched junction nucleotides: 22. The CDR3 has 17 amino acids. CDR3 region: CASSPQPPGQGISSKFF. CDR3 bases: TGCGCCAGCAGCCCGCAGCCTCCGGGACAGGGAATTTCTTCGAAGTTCTTC. Full variable domain (outside the CDR3, taken from reference TRBV5-1 and TRBJ2-1): KAGVTQTPRYLIKTRGQQVTLSCSPISGHRSVSWYQQTPGQGLQFLFEYFSETQRNKGNFPGRFSGRQFSNSRSEMNVSTLELGDSALYLCASSPQPPGQGISSKFFGPGTRLTVL.

In this sample, this clone turned up a few times. This rearrangement joins TRBV9 to TRBJ1-2; 10 nucleotides agree with TRBD1. With 0 bases clipped from V and 3 bases from J, the junction kept 11 bases outside the gene matches. Germline lookup yields CDR1 SGDLS and CDR2 YYNGEE. CDR3 length: 18 residues. The CDR3 sequence is CASSVGSWDRGRHYGYTF. The CDR3 bases are TGTGCCAGCAGCGTAGGATCTTGGGACAGGGGTCGGCACTATGGCTACACCTTC.

The genes are TRBV12-5 and TRBJ2-7, with D unresolved. CDR3 size: 12 residues. The germline CDR1 and CDR2 sequences are LGHNT and FRNRAP. The V end was cut by 5 bases, the J end by 7 bases, with 12 bases between. CDR3 DNA: TGTGCTAGTGGTCGACGCCCCGGGGAGCAGTACTTC. Its translation is CASGRRPGEQYF.

The chain carries TRBV27 and TRBJ2-7; no clear D. The germline V and J ends were trimmed by 0 bases and 0 bases, with 6 bases remaining between them. The CDR3 is 14 residues long. Germline V CDR1 and CDR2: MNHEY, SMNVEV (reference sequence). CDR3 bases: TGTGCCAGCAGTTTATCCCCTAGCTCCTACGAGCAGTACTTC. It translates to CASSLSPSSYEQYF.

This chain joins TRBV6-5 and TRBJ2-1; D possibly corresponds to TRBD2 (6 bases). The ends were cut back, 0 bases at V and 7 bases at J, with 7 bases in the middle. The CDR3 is 13 residues long. Per germline, CDR1 MNHEY and CDR2 SVGAGI. The CDR3 protein is CASSYSLANEQFF. Written as DNA, the CDR3 is TGTGCCAGCAGTTACTCCCTAGCGAATGAGCAGTTCTTC.

The chain is built from TRBV19 and TRBJ1-1, with a possible D match to TRBD1 (5 bases). In germline, CDR1 is LNHDA, CDR2 SQIVND (reference sequence). V lost 5 bases and J lost 7, with 14 bases in between. The CDR3 consists of 13 residues. CDR3 DNA sequence: TGTGCCAGTAGTGGTCAGGGTTGGGGTGAAGCTTTCTTT. It encodes CASSGQGWGEAFF.

The J gene is TRBJ2-1, the V gene TRBV7-9, with 12 bases lining up with TRBD1. The CDR3 is 17 residues long. The germline V gene has CDR1 SEHNR and CDR2 FQNEAQ (reference sequence). J lost 2 bases, V lost 5 bases, and 7 bases had no gene match. The CDR3 is CASSGTGGGAAYNEQFF. The DNA for the CDR3 is TGTGCCAGCAGCGGGACAGGGGGCGGGGCCGCCTACAATGAGCAGTTCTTC.

The chain is built from TRBV5-6 and TRBJ1-3, with a weak D call TRBD1 (5 bases). The V gene's germline CDR1 is SGHDT and CDR2 YYEEEE. The CDR3 totals 15 residues. V lost 4 bases and J 1 base, leaving 12 bases between the germline ends. The CDR3 DNA follows: TGTGCCAGCAGCATTATAACAGGATCTGGAAACACCATATATTTT. Amino acids: CASSIITGSGNTIYF.

In this sample, this clone turned up once. The rearrangement links TRBV21-1 to TRBJ1-5; the table's D call, TRBD1, was not checked against the DNA. TRBV21-1 is a pseudogene segment. The CDR3 spans 15 residues. The CDR3 here is CASSQWTGAYQPQHF. The CDR3 DNA sequence: TGTGCCAGCAGCCAGTGGACAGGGGCATATCAGCCCCAGCATTTT.

The chain carries TRBV19 and TRBJ1-5; D remains unclear. The length of the CDR3 is 16 residues. With 1 base removed from V and 0 bases from J, the gap between germline ends came to 10 bases. CDR1 and CDR2 (germline): LNHDA, SQIVND (reference sequence). The CDR3 nucleotides are TGTGCCAGTAGTATAGGCGCCTTACTTAGCAATCAGCCCCAGCATTTT. Translated, it gives CASSIGALLSNQPQHF.

The chain carries TRBV2 and TRBJ2-3; a weak D match, TRBD2 (6 bases). Germline V gene lookup returns CDR1 SNHLY and CDR2 FYNNEI. This CDR3 region has 15 residues. Trimming removed 5 bases from V and 4 bases from J, with 16 bases in between. The CDR3 DNA follows: TGTGCCAGCAGTCTCACTAGCAAGTTAGCAGATACGCAGTATTTT. Its translation: CASSLTSKLADTQYF.

This chain links TRBV24-1 with TRBJ2-2, with D tentatively TRBD1 (6 bases). V lost 12 bases to trimming and J lost 4 bases, with 17 bases between them. CDR1 is KGHDR and CDR2 is SFDVKD in the germline V gene. The CDR3 contains 14 residues. In DNA form, the CDR3 reads TGTGCCTCGCCAGGGGCAATGGGCACCGGGGAGCTGTTTTTT. This translates into CASPGAMGTGELFF.

This rearrangement joins TRBV18 to TRBJ2-1, with D possibly TRBD2 on 6 matching bases. Between the trimmed V and J ends, which lost 6 bases and 7 bases, there was a span of 13 bases. From germline, CDR1 is KGHSH and CDR2 LQKENI. This CDR3 is 13 amino acids long. CDR3 region: CASSPALANEQFF. The CDR3 coding sequence is TGTGCCAGCTCTCCGGCCCTAGCGAATGAGCAGTTCTTC.